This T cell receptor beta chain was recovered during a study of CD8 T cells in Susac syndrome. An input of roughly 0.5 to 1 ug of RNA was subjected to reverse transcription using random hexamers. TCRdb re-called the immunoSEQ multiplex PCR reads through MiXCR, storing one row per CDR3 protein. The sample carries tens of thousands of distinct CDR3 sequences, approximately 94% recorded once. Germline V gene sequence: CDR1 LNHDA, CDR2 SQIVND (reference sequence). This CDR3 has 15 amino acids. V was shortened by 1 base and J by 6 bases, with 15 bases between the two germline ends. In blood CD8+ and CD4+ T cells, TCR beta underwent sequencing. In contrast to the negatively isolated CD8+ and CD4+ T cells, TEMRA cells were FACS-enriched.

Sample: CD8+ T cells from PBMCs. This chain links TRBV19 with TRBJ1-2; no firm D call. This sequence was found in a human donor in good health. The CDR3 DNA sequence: TGTGCCAGTAGTATAGGTGACGGGAACTATGATGGCTACACCTTC. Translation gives CASSIGDGNYDGYTF.